Listed here are 5 T cell receptor beta chains from one sample, sequenced in a study of blood T cell repertoires in COVID-19. TCRdb keeps only in-frame clones here, not all; method: immunoSEQ multiplex PCR. This sample has around 100,000 clones, with 85% found just once. The specimen was peripheral blood. These receptors were obtained from a man aged 35-49 years with acute or convalescent COVID-19.

This chain joins TRBV15 and TRBJ1-6, with TRBD1 as a possible D gene (6 bases). Trimming cost V 9 bases and J 0 bases, with 21 bases left between them. The germline V gene encodes CDR1 LNHNV and CDR2 YYDKDF (reference sequence). This CDR3 is 18 amino acids long. The CDR3 region is CATQARQGLSSYNSPLHF. The CDR3 DNA reads as TGTGCCACACAAGCGAGGCAGGGGCTGAGCTCCTATAATTCACCCCTCCACTTT. The whole variable domain, remainder taken from reference TRBV15 and TRBJ1-6, is DAMVIQNPRYQVTQFGKPVTLSCSQTLNHNVMYWYQQKSSQAPKLLFHYYDKDFNNEADTPDNFQSRRPNTSFCFLDIRSPGLGDTAMYLCATQARQGLSSYNSPLHFGNGTRLTVT.

The chain has TRBV28 and TRBJ1-1; D is possibly TRBD1 (6 bases). From germline, CDR1 is MDHEN and CDR2 SYDVKM. This CDR3 region has 13 residues. Trimming pared 7 bases from V and 2 bases from J, leaving 11 bases between. In DNA form, the CDR3 reads TGTGCCAGCAAAAGACAGGTCAACACTGAAGCTTTCTTT. Its translation is CASKRQVNTEAFF.

V gene TRBV5-4 combines with J gene TRBJ2-1, with 11 bases aligning to TRBD1. The trim removed 4 bases at V and 2 bases at J, leaving 2 bases unmatched. The CDR3 consists of 15 residues. The germline gives CDR1 SGHNT, CDR2 YYREEE (reference sequence). The CDR3 nucleotides read TGTGCCAGCAGCCGGGACAGGGGGACCTACAATGAGCAGTTCTTC. It encodes CASSRDRGTYNEQFF. The complete variable domain, with remaining parts taken from reference TRBV5-4 and TRBJ2-1, reads ETGVTQSPTHLIKTRGQQVTLRCSSQSGHNTVSWYQQALGQGPQFIFQYYREEENGRGNFPPRFSGLQFPNYSSELNVNALELDDSALYLCASSRDRGTYNEQFFGPGTRLTVL.

The chain employs TRBV9 and TRBJ2-7, with D tentatively TRBD1 (7 bases). CDR1 and CDR2 from the germline V gene are SGDLS and YYNGEE. CDR3 length equals 15 residues. Trimming removed 4 bases at V and 3 bases at J, with 17 bases between. CDR3 loop: CASSPRQGGGYEQYF. The CDR3 nucleotides are TGTGCCAGCAGCCCTAGACAGGGAGGAGGCTACGAGCAGTACTTC. The full variable domain, with the rest looked up from reference TRBV9 and TRBJ2-7, is DSGVTQTPKHLITATGQRVTLRCSPRSGDLSVYWYQQSLDQGLQFLIQYYNGEERAKGNILERFSAQQFPDLHSELNLSSLELGDSALYFCASSPRQGGGYEQYFGPGTRLTVT.

The gene calls are TRBV24-1 and TRBJ2-3; 9 positions match TRBD1. This CDR3 comprises 15 residues. The V and J ends lost 4 bases and 3 bases, in that order; junction bases with no gene match: 4. Per the germline V gene, CDR1 is KGHDR and CDR2 is SFDVKD. The CDR3 coding sequence is TGTGCCACCAGTGACCCCGGACAGGGGACAGATACGCAGTATTTT. It encodes CATSDPGQGTDTQYF.